Shown below are 30 T cell receptor beta chains from a single sample sequenced in a study of T cell repertoires in cytomegalovirus infection. No antigen is known for these receptors. TCRdb itself ran the reads through MiXCR, one entry per CDR3 protein. The sample has around 900,000 distinct CDR3 sequences; roughly 31% are singletons. This specimen was cultured CD8+ T cells from PBMCs, taken from culture after CMV antigen stimulation. Every receptor here comes from a human donor in good health (CMV status not recorded). Some clones in this sample may be carry-over from other donors' samples.

This clonotype was picked up many times. The chain joins TRBV7-9 to TRBJ2-7; tentative D call: TRBD2 (6 bases). The CDR3 spans 14 residues. V lost 3 bases and J lost 0, with 9 bases in between. Germline V lookup: CDR1 SEHNR, CDR2 FQNEAQ (reference sequence). As DNA, the CDR3 is TGTGCCAGCAGCTTCGCGGGGAACTCCTACGAGCAGTACTTC. It translates to CASSFAGNSYEQYF.

This clonotype was seen more than once but under ten times. The genes are TRBV5-5 and TRBJ2-1; 8 bases are a match to TRBD2. V lost 0 bases, J lost 5 bases, and 4 bases stayed unmatched. CDR3 size: 15 residues. The germline CDR1 and CDR2 sequences are SGHKS and YYEKEE (reference sequence). CDR3 bases: TGTGCCAGCAGCTTGGTTCTAGCGGGCCACAATGAGCAGTTCTTC. It encodes CASSLVLAGHNEQFF.

This chain joins TRBV6-6 and TRBJ1-3; D is perhaps TRBD1 (5 bases). V lost 6 bases, J lost 8 bases, and 17 bases lay in between. The CDR3 contains 14 residues. From germline, CDR1 is MNHNY and CDR2 SVGAGI (reference sequence). CDR3 sequence: CASRQDDRSHTIYF. CDR3 bases: TGTGCCAGCAGGCAAGACGACAGATCCCACACCATATATTTT.

This clonotype was seen only a few times. The chain couples TRBV6-1 to TRBJ1-2; TRBD1 aligns across 7 bases. Germline CDR1 reads MNHNS; CDR2 reads SASEGT. V shed 6 bases, J shed 2 bases, and the junction held 12 bases outside the gene matches. The CDR3 has 16 amino acids. The CDR3 bases are TGTGCCAGCAGCCAACATTCGGGACAGCCGAACTATGGCTACACCTTC. Its translation is CASSQHSGQPNYGYTF.

The chain combines TRBV20-1 with TRBJ2-1; D may be TRBD1 (6 bases). This CDR3 has 12 residues. Germline CDR1 DFQATT, CDR2 SNEGSKA (reference sequence). V lost 4 bases and J 4 bases, leaving 8 bases between the germline ends. The CDR3 DNA is TGCAGTGCTACAACAGGGTACAATGAGCAGTTCTTC. It codes for CSATTGYNEQFF.

The rearrangement links TRBV12-5 to TRBJ2-7; weak D call: TRBD2 (6 bases). Between the trimmed V and J ends, which lost 3 bases and 2 bases, there was a span of 17 bases. Germline V CDR1 and CDR2: LGHNT, FRNRAP. This CDR3 is built from 16 residues. The CDR3: CASGFGGDPNPYEQYF. The CDR3 DNA reads as TGTGCTAGTGGTTTCGGGGGAGATCCCAACCCCTACGAGCAGTACTTC.

The CDR3 DNA reads as TGCAGTGCTAGACGTGACGAGGGCAATCAGCCCCAGCATTTT. Protein sequence: CSARRDEGNQPQHF. The rearrangement joins TRBV20-1 to TRBJ1-5; D unresolved. Germline loops: CDR1 DFQATT, CDR2 SNEGSKA (reference sequence). The CDR3 runs to 14 residues. The V and J ends lost 2 bases and 2 bases respectively, with 10 bases between them.

The chain carries TRBV12-3 or TRBV12-4 and TRBJ1-2; D remains ambiguous. The CDR3 has 15 amino acids. Trimming stripped 5 bases from V and 4 bases from J, with 17 bases between. CDR3 protein: CASSPAPRTSYGYTF. CDR3 bases: TGTGCCAGCAGTCCGGCCCCTCGGACCTCCTATGGCTACACCTTC.

This clonotype has just a few counts. The chain links TRBV10-3 to TRBJ2-1; D may match TRBD1 or TRBD2 (6 bases each). Germline lookup yields CDR1 ENHRY and CDR2 SYGVKD. V lost 11 bases and J lost 5, with 13 bases in between. This CDR3 is built from 12 residues. The CDR3 spells CASAGGHNEQFF. CDR3 sequence (DNA): TGTGCCTCTGCTGGGGGGCACAATGAGCAGTTCTTC.

This clonotype was seen a few times. V is TRBV6-1 and J is TRBJ1-4, with no clear D. The CDR3 is made up of 17 amino acids. Germline assignment: CDR1 MNHNS and CDR2 SASEGT. V dropped 2 bases and J dropped 0 bases, with 13 bases sitting between them. The CDR3 protein is CASSERSRAATNEKLFF. DNA of the CDR3: TGTGCCAGCAGTGAACGATCTCGGGCAGCAACTAATGAAAAACTGTTTTTT.

The chain links TRBV6-6 to TRBJ2-5; TRBD2 matches 13 bases. There are 15 residues in the CDR3. The junction had 6 bases not matched to a gene; V was cut back by 7 bases and J by 4 bases. Germline V gives CDR1 MNHNY, CDR2 SVGAGI (reference sequence). CDR3 amino acids: CASTRTSGGSETQYF. The CDR3 bases are TGTGCCAGCACCAGGACTAGCGGGGGTTCAGAGACCCAGTACTTC.

Only a few counts were recorded for this clonotype. The rearrangement links TRBV6-2 or TRBV6-3 to TRBJ1-4; unclear D gene. V lost 10 bases, J lost 5 bases, and 14 bases lay in between. Germline V gene data show CDR1 as MNHEY and CDR2 as SVGEGT. CDR3 length equals 13 residues. The CDR3 DNA follows: TGTGCCACCTTCGGCGGTCAAAATGAAAAACTGTTTTTT. Its protein is CATFGGQNEKLFF.

As concerns this clonotype: At one end, the junction sequence differs from germline, possibly due to a read error. The chain uses TRBV5-8 and TRBJ1-1; D gene unclear. Germline assignment: CDR1 SGHTS and CDR2 YDEGEE. The CDR3 runs to 14 residues. CDR3 amino acids: CVSSHDTVRTEAFF. CDR3 coding DNA: TGTGTCAGCAGCCACGACACGGTGAGGACTGAAGCTTTCTTT.

The chain recombines TRBV27 with TRBJ1-2; 7 bases map to TRBD1. This CDR3 has 16 residues. The germline V gene encodes CDR1 MNHEY and CDR2 SMNVEV (reference sequence). V shed 6 bases, J shed 3 bases, and the junction held 13 bases outside the gene matches. CDR3 DNA: TGTGCCAGCAGCCCCCCCCCCGGGGACAGAGACTATGGCTACACCTTC. Protein product: CASSPPPGDRDYGYTF.

Many counts were recorded for this clonotype. The V gene is TRBV7-2, the J gene TRBJ2-3; TRBD1 agrees at 9 bases. V gave up 4 bases and J gave up 2 bases; unmatched junction bases: 7. The germline V gene encodes CDR1 SGHTA and CDR2 FQGNSA. The CDR3 length is 16 residues. The CDR3 bases are TGTGCCAGCAGCTACTTCGGACAGGGGCTCACAGATACGCAGTATTTT. Its translation: CASSYFGQGLTDTQYF.

This chain joins TRBV10-3 and TRBJ1-2; 7 nucleotides line up with TRBD1. The trim removed 8 bases at V and 8 bases at J, leaving 5 bases unmatched. CDR1 is ENHRY, CDR2 SYGVKD, per germline. The CDR3 runs to 11 residues. The CDR3 region is CAIGDSGGYTF. As DNA, the CDR3 is TGTGCCATCGGGGACAGCGGCGGCTACACCTTC.

V gene TRBV27 combines with J gene TRBJ2-1, with 8 bases lining up with TRBD2. The germline CDR1 and CDR2 sequences are MNHEY and SMNVEV (reference sequence). J was trimmed by 5 bases and V by 3 bases; bases with no gene match: 9. The CDR3 is made up of 16 amino acids. The CDR3 DNA sequence: TGTGCCAGCAGTTTTTCAGCGGGGGACACTAACAATGAGCAGTTCTTC. Protein sequence: CASSFSAGDTNNEQFF.

This clonotype has more than one count but fewer than ten. V gene TRBV6-6 combines with J gene TRBJ2-5; tentatively, D is TRBD2 (5 bases). Trimming left V 6 bases short and J 5 bases short, with 19 bases between. This CDR3 is 15 amino acids long. Germline lookup yields CDR1 MNHNY and CDR2 SVGAGI (reference sequence). CDR3 sequence reads: CASSPGLEGPETQYF. CDR3 DNA sequence: TGTGCCAGCAGCCCCGGGCTTGAGGGTCCGGAGACCCAGTACTTC.

This clonotype was seen many times. The rearrangement links TRBV7-9 to TRBJ1-2; possibly TRBD1 for D (6 bases). From germline, CDR1 is SEHNR and CDR2 FQNEAQ (reference sequence). Trimming left V 5 bases short and J 8 bases short, with 30 bases between. The CDR3 loop spans 18 amino acids. The CDR3 spells CASSPKYRSGTARGGYTF. The CDR3 DNA sequence: TGTGCCAGCAGCCCCAAATATCGGTCCGGGACTGCCAGGGGAGGCTACACCTTC.

This clonotype appeared many times. The chain combines TRBV28 with TRBJ1-1; maybe TRBD1 (5 bases). Between the trimmed V and J ends, which lost 1 base and 1 base, there was a span of 7 bases. CDR1 and CDR2 (germline): MDHEN, SYDVKM. The CDR3 extends over 14 amino acids. The CDR3 loop reads CASSLSQGNTEAFF. In DNA form, the CDR3 reads TGTGCCAGCAGTTTATCCCAGGGGAACACTGAAGCTTTCTTT. Looking up the rest from reference TRBV28 and TRBJ1-1 gives the full variable domain: DVKVTQSSRYLVKRTGEKVFLECVQDMDHENMFWYRQDPGLGLRLIYFSYDVKMKEKGDIPEGYSVSREKKERFSLILESASTNQTSMYLCASSLSQGNTEAFFGQGTRLTVV.

This clonotype was observed at least ten times. The chain joins TRBV7-8 to TRBJ1-2; D remains unclear. Between the trimmed V and J ends, which lost 5 bases and 4 bases, there was a span of 14 bases. Germline loops: CDR1 SGHVS, CDR2 FQNEAQ. This CDR3 region has 14 residues. This CDR3 reads CASSPAWAGYGYTF. DNA for the CDR3: TGTGCCAGCAGCCCCGCCTGGGCGGGCTATGGCTACACCTTC.

The CDR3 DNA is TGTGCCAGCAGCTTAGCGGAAGTACAAGAGACCCAGTACTTC. The encoded protein is CASSLAEVQETQYF. The rearrangement joins TRBV7-9 to TRBJ2-5; D gene unclear. Trimming left V 0 bases short and J 2 bases short, with 7 bases between. The V gene's germline CDR1 is SEHNR and CDR2 FQNEAQ (reference sequence). The CDR3 length is 14 residues. Using reference TRBV7-9 and TRBJ2-5 for the parts outside the CDR3, the full variable domain is DTGVSQNPRHKITKRGQNVTFRCDPISEHNRLYWYRQTLGQGPEFLTYFQNEAQLEKSRLLSDRFSAERPKGSFSTLEIQRTEQGDSAMYLCASSLAEVQETQYFGPGTRLLVL.

V and J are TRBV6-4 and TRBJ2-5; tentative D call: TRBD2 (6 bases). Trimming left V 3 bases short and J 5 bases short, with 19 bases between. This CDR3 comprises 16 residues. The V gene's germline CDR1 is MRHNA and CDR2 SNTAGT. The CDR3 loop is CASSEYPSGDEETQYF. The CDR3 bases are TGTGCCAGCAGTGAATACCCCTCGGGGGATGAGGAGACCCAGTACTTC.

V usage is TRBV20-1 and J usage is TRBJ2-1; D assignment may be TRBD1 or TRBD2 (6 bases each). Trimming pared 3 bases from V and 4 bases from J, leaving 10 bases between. CDR3 length equals 13 residues. Per the germline V gene, CDR1 is DFQATT and CDR2 is SNEGSKA (reference sequence). The CDR3 DNA reads TGCAGTGCTAGGGGGGGCAGGTACAATGAGCAGTTCTTC. It translates to CSARGGRYNEQFF.

This clonotype appeared a single time. The rearrangement uses TRBV27 and TRBJ1-1; D gene uncertain. The CDR3 sequence is 14 residues long. CDR1 MNHEY and CDR2 SMNVEV come from the germline V gene (reference sequence). V was cut by 7 bases and J by 0 bases, with 12 bases left in between. The CDR3 protein is CASTSRRMNTEAFF. The CDR3 DNA reads TGTGCCAGCACCTCCCGGCGGATGAACACTGAAGCTTTCTTT.

J is TRBJ2-1 and V is TRBV7-4; weak D call: TRBD1 (6 bases). The V gene's germline CDR1 is SGHVT and CDR2 SQSDAQ. The CDR3 extends over 15 amino acids. Trimming took 0 bases from V and 11 from J, leaving 17 bases between them. This CDR3 is CASSLARTVGNKQFF. The CDR3 DNA is TGTGCCAGCAGCTTAGCCCGGACAGTCGGTAATAAGCAGTTCTTC. Using reference TRBV7-4 and TRBJ2-1 for the parts outside the CDR3, the full variable domain is GAGVSQSPRYKVAKRGRDVALRCDSISGHVTLYWYRQTLGQGSEVLTYSQSDAQRDKSGRPSGRFSAERPERSVSTLKIQRTEQGDSAVYLCASSLARTVGNKQFFGPGTRLTVL.

This clonotype has a handful of counts. The chain combines TRBV23-1 with TRBJ1-2, with D unclear. TRBV23-1 carries the ORF label, with uncertain function. CDR3 length equals 12 residues. The germline V and J ends were trimmed by 7 bases and 7 bases, with 13 bases remaining between them. The CDR3 here is CASTQSQVGYTF. Here the CDR3 DNA reads TGCGCCAGCACCCAATCCCAGGTTGGCTACACCTTC.

This chain uses TRBV27 with TRBJ1-2, with D tentatively TRBD1 (6 bases). The germline CDR1 and CDR2 sequences are MNHEY and SMNVEV (reference sequence). V was cut by 2 bases and J by 6 bases, with 16 bases left in between. This CDR3 contains 15 residues. CDR3 residues: CASSLGGRGDDGYTF. DNA of the CDR3: TGTGCCAGCAGTTTAGGGGGCAGGGGAGACGATGGCTACACCTTC.

This clonotype was seen a single time. The rearrangement joins TRBV7-6 to TRBJ1-6; no clear D. Trimming pared 4 bases from V and 4 bases from J, leaving 11 bases between. The CDR3 loop spans 15 amino acids. The germline V gene encodes CDR1 SGHVS and CDR2 FNYEAQ. In DNA, the CDR3 is TGTGCCAGCAGCTCAGAGCAGGATTATAATTCACCCCTCCACTTT. This codes for CASSSEQDYNSPLHF. Drawing the rest from reference TRBV7-6 and TRBJ1-6, the complete variable domain is GAGVSQSPRYKVTKRGQDVALRCDPISGHVSLYWYRQALGQGPEFLTYFNYEAQQDKSGLPNDRFSAERPEGSISTLTIQRTEQRDSAMYRCASSSEQDYNSPLHFGNGTRLTVT.

The chain combines TRBV12-3 or TRBV12-4 with TRBJ2-5; 8 nucleotides match TRBD1. There are 16 residues in the CDR3. V shed 3 bases, J shed 4 bases, and the junction held 10 bases outside the gene matches. The CDR3 region is CASSFWTGKVRETQYF. Here the CDR3 DNA reads TGTGCCAGCAGTTTCTGGACAGGGAAGGTTAGAGAGACCCAGTACTTC.